This T cell receptor (beta chain) was sequenced during a study of shared T cell receptors in the human thymus. The CDR3 has 15 amino acids. Per germline, CDR1 MGHDK and CDR2 SYGVNS. Trimming left V 4 bases short and J 2 bases short, with 12 bases between. Sequencing used immunoSEQ multiplex PCR; TCRdb keeps in-frame clones, though not all of them. This sample has approximately 490,000 clones, with around 78% found just once. The sample also formed part of further work on human thymus T cells. That report adds: Corrective cardiac surgery supplied the resected thymus tissue. Thymic and blood repertoires appeared to show biased V and J gene usage. There were highly overlapping thymic repertoires among unrelated individuals, as related research reported.

The material sequenced was thymocytes. This clonotype was sampled from a boy in the first two years of life with a congenital heart defect. The V call is TRBV25-1, the J call TRBJ1-5; tentatively, D is TRBD1 (5 bases). The CDR3 sequence: CASSGSGAGNQPQHF. Here the CDR3 DNA reads TGTGCCAGCAGTGGAAGCGGGGCCGGCAATCAGCCCCAGCATTTT.